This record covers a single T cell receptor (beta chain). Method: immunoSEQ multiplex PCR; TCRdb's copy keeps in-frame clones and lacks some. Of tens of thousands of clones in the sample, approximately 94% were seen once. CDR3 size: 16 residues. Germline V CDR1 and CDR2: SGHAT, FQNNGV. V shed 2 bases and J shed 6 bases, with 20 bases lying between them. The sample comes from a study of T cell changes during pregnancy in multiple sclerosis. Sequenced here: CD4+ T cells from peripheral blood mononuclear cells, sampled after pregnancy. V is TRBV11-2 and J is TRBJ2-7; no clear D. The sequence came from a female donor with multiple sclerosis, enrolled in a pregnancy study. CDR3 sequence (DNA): TGTGCCAGCAGCTTAATCAGCGTAACCCTCAACCTCGAGCAGTACTTC. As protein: CASSLISVTLNLEQYF.